Shown below are 32 T cell receptor beta chains from a single sample sequenced in a study of identical twins. TCRdb recomputed calls from the 5' RACE reads with MiXCR, one row per CDR3 protein. This table has 150,000 or so distinct CDR3 sequences, approximately 4% appearing once. Sequenced sample: memory T cells sorted from blood. The source is a man aged 18 to 35 in good health.

By frequency in the sample, this clonotype is medium-sized. The chain links TRBV6-4 to TRBJ2-1, with 9 bases matching TRBD2. This CDR3 region has 15 residues. Germline-derived CDR1 and CDR2 are MRHNA and SNTAGT. Unmatched junction bases numbered 6, after V lost 2 bases and J lost 7 bases. The CDR3: CASSDGSGSVNEQFF. The CDR3 DNA follows: TGTGCCAGCAGTGACGGTAGCGGGAGCGTGAATGAGCAGTTCTTC.

This clonotype was detected ten times or more. This chain connects TRBV6-2 or TRBV6-3 to TRBJ2-7; TRBD1 aligns across 7 bases. From germline, CDR1 is MNHEY and CDR2 SVGEGT. V shed 4 bases, J shed 3 bases, and the junction held 3 bases outside the gene matches. The CDR3 loop spans 13 amino acids. The CDR3 sequence: CASSSGTDYEQYF. CDR3 in DNA: TGTGCCAGCAGTTCCGGGACAGACTACGAGCAGTACTTC.

This clonotype was seen at least ten times. The V call is TRBV24-1, the J call TRBJ2-7; D uncertain. Germline assignment: CDR1 KGHDR and CDR2 SFDVKD. There are 12 residues in the CDR3. The CDR3 sequence is CARTRRVSWQYV. CDR3 bases: TGTGCAAGGACCCGACGCGTCTCCTGGCAGTACGTC.

This clonotype was picked up many times. The chain is built from TRBV10-3 and TRBJ2-2; possible D gene TRBD1, 6 bases. V was shortened by 0 bases and J by 2 bases, with 13 bases between the two germline ends. CDR1 is ENHRY and CDR2 is SYGVKD in the germline V gene. This CDR3 has 17 residues. CDR3 loop: CAISESGDILNTGELFF. The CDR3 DNA sequence: TGTGCCATCAGTGAGTCGGGGGACATACTCAACACCGGGGAGCTGTTTTTT.

This clonotype came up many times. The chain links TRBV28 to TRBJ2-7; 9 bases map to TRBD1. J gave up 6 bases and V 6 bases, and 6 bases lay outside the gene matches. Germline V gives CDR1 MDHEN, CDR2 SYDVKM. The CDR3 spans 13 residues. CDR3 DNA: TGTGCCAGCAGCTCGGGACAGGGAGGCGAGCAGTACTTC. The encoded protein is CASSSGQGGEQYF.

This clonotype was seen many times. The chain combines TRBV9 with TRBJ1-6; D gene unclear. This CDR3 region has 15 residues. The ends were cut back, 3 bases at V and 9 bases at J, with 16 bases in the middle. Looked up from germline, CDR1 is SGDLS and CDR2 is YYNGEE. The CDR3 reads CASSGDGTTASPLHF. The CDR3 nucleotides are TGTGCCAGCAGCGGAGACGGCACAACGGCTTCACCCCTCCACTTT.

This clonotype was seen many times. This chain uses TRBV6-1 with TRBJ1-1; no definite D call. Germline V CDR1 and CDR2: MNHNS, SASEGT. This CDR3 region has 11 residues. Trimming pared 1 base from V and 6 bases from J, leaving 3 bases between. CDR3 region: CASSEVAEAFF. CDR3 coding DNA: TGTGCCAGCAGTGAAGTTGCTGAAGCTTTCTTT.

This clonotype was seen ten or more times. V is TRBV20-1 and J is TRBJ1-3, with D possibly TRBD1 on 6 matching bases. This CDR3 is 15 amino acids long. Germline CDR1 is DFQATT and CDR2 is SNEGSKA (reference sequence). CDR3 in amino acids: CSADYGGASGNTIYF. In DNA form, the CDR3 reads TGCAGCGCCGACTACGGGGGCGCGTCAGGAAACACCATATATTTT.

This clonotype was detected many times. The V and J genes are TRBV20-1 and TRBJ1-2; a possible D gene is TRBD1 (6 bases). This CDR3 has 14 residues. With 1 base removed from V and 2 bases from J, the gap between germline ends came to 11 bases. Germline V lookup: CDR1 DFQATT, CDR2 SNEGSKA (reference sequence). The CDR3: CSARGTDYNYGYTF. The CDR3 DNA reads TGCAGTGCTAGAGGGACAGACTACAACTATGGCTACACCTTC.

This clonotype has ten or more counts. The V call is TRBV7-2, the J call TRBJ2-7; 9 nucleotides line up with TRBD1. The V segment lost 4 bases and the J segment 1 base; nucleotides outside the gene matches: 2. From germline, CDR1 is SGHTA and CDR2 FQGNSA. The CDR3 sequence is 14 residues long. The DNA for the CDR3 is TGTGCCAGCAGCTATGACAGGGGGTCCTACGAGCAGTACGTC. It specifies CASSYDRGSYEQYV.

This clonotype was seen many times. The gene calls are TRBV4-2 and TRBJ1-1; D is unclear. The CDR3 loop spans 12 amino acids. V was clipped by 6 bases and J by 1 base, with 6 bases between them. Germline lookup yields CDR1 LGHNA and CDR2 YNFKEQ. The CDR3 coding sequence is TGTGCCAGCAGGTCGGGGAACACTGAAGCTTTCTTT. This encodes CASRSGNTEAFF.

This clonotype was observed many times. This rearrangement joins TRBV4-3 to TRBJ2-4; 7 nucleotides line up with TRBD1. The CDR3 covers 16 residues. Losses at the gene ends were 2 bases for V and 13 bases for J; bases not matched to a gene: 17. The germline V gene encodes CDR1 LGHNA and CDR2 YSLEER. CDR3 nucleotides: TGCGCCAGCAGCCAACGCCGGGACAGAACCATTCGCGGCCAGTACTTC. Translating gives CASSQRRDRTIRGQYF.

This clonotype was detected a few times. The V call is TRBV27, the J call TRBJ1-2; 7 nucleotides match TRBD1. Trimming cost V 5 bases and J 6 bases; bases outside gene matches: 6. This CDR3 contains 13 residues. Germline CDR1 is MNHEY and CDR2 is SMNVEV (reference sequence). The CDR3 region has the DNA TGTGCCAGCAGTGTCGACAGGGCAGATGGCTACACCTTC. This sequence encodes CASSVDRADGYTF.

This clonotype was picked up many times. This chain joins TRBV11-1 and TRBJ2-7, with D perhaps matching TRBD1 (6 bases). V lost 4 bases, J lost 6 bases, and 22 bases lay in between. Germline CDR1 SGHAT, CDR2 FQDESV (reference sequence). CDR3 length: 16 amino acids. The CDR3 coding sequence is TGTGCCAGCAGCTACCGGGACACCCTAATTGGCTCCGAGCAGTACTTC. It translates to CASSYRDTLIGSEQYF.

This clonotype turned up a few times. J is TRBJ1-3 and V is TRBV25-1; D gene uncertain. V shed 7 bases and J shed 5 bases, with 12 bases lying between them. The CDR3 runs to 13 residues. CDR1 is MGHDK, CDR2 SYGVNS, per germline. Here the CDR3 DNA reads TGTGCCAGCACCTTATCGGGCCGAAACACCATATATTTT. It encodes CASTLSGRNTIYF.

This clonotype was detected ten times or more. This chain joins TRBV6-1 and TRBJ2-7; D unclear. The V end lost 7 bases, the J end lost 0 bases, and 13 bases lay between the germline ends. The germline V gene has CDR1 MNHNS and CDR2 SASEGT. This CDR3 has 14 residues. Here the CDR3 reads CASKTFASSYEQYF. The CDR3 nucleotides read TGTGCCAGCAAAACTTTTGCTAGCTCCTACGAGCAGTACTTC.

This clonotype was picked up many times. The genes are TRBV28 and TRBJ2-3; 11 bases map to TRBD2. Germline trimming cut 5 bases from V and 4 bases from J; bases unmatched to any gene: 11. This CDR3 has 17 amino acids. CDR1 is MDHEN, CDR2 SYDVKM, per germline. The chain's CDR3 is CASSPSLAGGPADTQYF. The CDR3 bases are TGTGCCAGCAGTCCATCCCTAGCGGGAGGCCCCGCAGATACGCAGTATTTT.

This clonotype was detected many times. V is TRBV12-3 or TRBV12-4 and J is TRBJ1-2; D is ambiguous. Trimming shortened V by 5 bases and J by 8 bases, and 15 bases separated the two germline ends. This CDR3 region has 13 residues. The chain's CDR3 is CASSPGPMGGYTF. The CDR3 DNA reads TGTGCCAGCAGTCCCGGCCCAATGGGAGGCTACACCTTC.

This clonotype was seen ten or more times. This chain connects TRBV3-1 to TRBJ2-3; D is perhaps TRBD1 (6 bases). Looked up from germline, CDR1 is LGHDT and CDR2 is YNNKEL (reference sequence). The CDR3 totals 15 residues. The germline V and J ends were trimmed by 2 bases and 3 bases, with 12 bases remaining between them. In DNA, the CDR3 is TGTGCCAGCAGCCAAACAGGGCCGAGGACAGATACGCAGTATTTT. It is translated as CASSQTGPRTDTQYF.

This clonotype was seen many times. V is TRBV5-5 and J is TRBJ2-2; TRBD1 aligns across 8 bases. The CDR3 runs to 18 residues. V trimming: 0 bases; J trimming: 3 bases; junction bases outside the gene matches: 10. Germline lookup yields CDR1 SGHKS and CDR2 YYEKEE (reference sequence). The CDR3 loop is CASSLVQGGVWDTGELFF. Here the CDR3 DNA reads TGTGCCAGCAGCTTGGTACAGGGGGGTGTCTGGGACACCGGGGAGCTGTTTTTT.

The table lists this clonotype with many counts. The chain employs TRBV11-2 and TRBJ2-2; D not resolved. Trimming took off 8 bases at V and 4 bases at J, with 8 bases between the two ends. CDR1 SGHAT and CDR2 FQNNGV come from the germline V gene. The CDR3 contains 12 residues. In DNA form, the CDR3 reads TGTGCCAGCGGGTTCCCCACCGGGGAGCTGTTTTTT. Translating it yields CASGFPTGELFF.

This clonotype was found a few times. The CDR3 spells CASSAGERTVPDTQYF. CDR3 bases: TGTGCCAGCAGCGCCGGAGAACGCACCGTTCCAGATACGCAGTATTTT. The V gene is TRBV7-9, the J gene TRBJ2-3, with D unclear. Germline CDR1 is SEHNR and CDR2 is FQNEAQ (reference sequence). The CDR3 totals 16 residues. V was trimmed by 5 bases and J by 4 bases, leaving 19 bases between them.

This clonotype was detected many times. This chain connects TRBV5-6 to TRBJ2-4; no firm D call. Per the germline V gene, CDR1 is SGHDT and CDR2 is YYEEEE. Deletions cut 4 bases from V and 9 bases from J, with 11 bases between. The CDR3 is 12 amino acids. The CDR3 loop is CASSLTWGIQYF. The CDR3 region has the DNA TGTGCCAGCAGCCTAACGTGGGGCATTCAGTACTTC.

This clonotype has more than one count but fewer than ten. The chain couples TRBV11-1 to TRBJ2-5; 15 nucleotides line up with TRBD2. CDR1 is SGHAT, CDR2 FQDESV, per germline (reference sequence). This CDR3 is built from 18 residues. V lost 5 bases, J lost 2 bases, and 9 bases stayed unmatched. The chain's CDR3 is CASSPGLAGGPGQETQYF. The CDR3 DNA sequence: TGTGCCAGCAGCCCCGGACTAGCGGGAGGGCCAGGGCAAGAGACCCAGTACTTC.

This clonotype was recorded at least ten times. The chain couples TRBV11-2 to TRBJ2-1; TRBD2 matches at 10 bases. J was trimmed by 15 bases and V by 5 bases; bases with no gene match: 19. Germline V gene sequence: CDR1 SGHAT, CDR2 FQNNGV. The CDR3 has 16 residues. The CDR3 region has the DNA TGTGCCAGCAGCCTACCCGGGACTAGCGCCGTTCGGCTGCCGTTCTTC. Protein product: CASSLPGTSAVRLPFF.

This clonotype was observed at least ten times. The chain uses TRBV2 and TRBJ1-5, with 11 bases lining up with TRBD1. Losses at the gene ends were 8 bases for V and 4 bases for J; bases not matched to a gene: 4. The CDR3 extends over 14 amino acids. Germline V lookup: CDR1 SNHLY, CDR2 FYNNEI. CDR3 nucleotide sequence: TGTGCCAGCGGACAGGGGGCACGGAATCAGCCCCAGCATTTT. This translates into CASGQGARNQPQHF.

In its sample, this clonotype was seen many times. The V and J genes are TRBV7-8 and TRBJ2-5; D is unresolved. V lost 2 bases, J lost 4 bases, and 5 bases lay in between. CDR1 and CDR2 (germline): SGHVS, FQNEAQ. The CDR3 totals 12 residues. The CDR3 DNA follows: TGTGCCAGCAGCTTAAGTGCAGAGACCCAGTACTTC. Translation: CASSLSAETQYF.

The table lists this clonotype with many counts. The V call is TRBV12-3 or TRBV12-4, the J call TRBJ2-7; possibly TRBD1 for D (7 bases). V was cut by 8 bases and J by 1 base, with 18 bases left in between. The CDR3 totals 15 residues. This CDR3 is CASGWRGRGSYEQYF. For the CDR3, the DNA is TGTGCCAGCGGTTGGAGGGGGCGCGGATCCTACGAGCAGTACTTC.

This clonotype has only a few counts. This may arise from a read error, as a much more abundant clone is one base away. The CDR3 DNA reads as TGTGCCAGCAGTCGGCTTTCCGACCGAACCTACGAGCAGTACTTC. Residues: CASSRLSDRTYEQYF. This chain connects TRBV11-2 to TRBJ2-7; D remains ambiguous. V shed 6 bases and J shed 2 bases, with 17 bases lying between them. CDR3 length: 15 residues. Germline CDR1 SGHAT, CDR2 FQNNGV.

This clonotype has a handful of counts. The chain uses TRBV28 and TRBJ1-2; D gene ambiguous. CDR1 is MDHEN, CDR2 SYDVKM, per germline. The CDR3 consists of 15 residues. Trimming cost V 5 bases and J 0 bases, with 13 bases left between them. DNA for the CDR3: TGTGCCAGCAGTCTTTCGGGGAGAGCTAACTATGGCTACACCTTC. Translating gives CASSLSGRANYGYTF.

This clonotype was counted at least ten times. J is TRBJ2-1 and V is TRBV20-1, with D unresolved. V was cut by 3 bases and J by 0 bases, with 9 bases left in between. The germline V gene encodes CDR1 DFQATT and CDR2 SNEGSKA (reference sequence). The CDR3 totals 14 residues. Here the CDR3 DNA reads TGCAGTGCTAGCCTTCGAATCTCCTACAATGAGCAGTTCTTC. Residues: CSASLRISYNEQFF.

This clonotype was seen ten or more times. This chain links TRBV7-3 with TRBJ2-3, with unresolved D. Trimming cost V 8 bases and J 1 base, with 10 bases left between them. This CDR3 is 13 amino acids long. Germline assignment: CDR1 SGHTA and CDR2 FQGTGA. The CDR3 sequence: CASAPPGTDTQYF. CDR3 sequence (DNA): TGTGCCAGCGCGCCTCCGGGCACAGATACGCAGTATTTT.